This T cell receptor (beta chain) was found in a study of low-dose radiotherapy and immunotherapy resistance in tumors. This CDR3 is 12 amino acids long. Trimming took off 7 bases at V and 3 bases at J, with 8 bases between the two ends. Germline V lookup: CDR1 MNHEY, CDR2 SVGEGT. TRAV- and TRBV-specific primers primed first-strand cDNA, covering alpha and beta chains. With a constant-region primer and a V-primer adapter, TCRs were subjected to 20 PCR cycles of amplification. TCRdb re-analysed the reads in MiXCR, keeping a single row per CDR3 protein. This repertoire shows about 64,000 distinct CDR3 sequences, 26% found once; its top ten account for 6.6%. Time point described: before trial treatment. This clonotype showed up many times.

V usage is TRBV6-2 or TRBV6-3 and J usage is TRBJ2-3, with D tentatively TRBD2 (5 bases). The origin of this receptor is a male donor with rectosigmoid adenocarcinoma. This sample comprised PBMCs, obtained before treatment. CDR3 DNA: TGTGCCAGCACGGGGAGTACAGATACGCAGTATTTT. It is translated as CASTGSTDTQYF.